This TCR beta chain was identified in a study of beta chain features in type 1 diabetes. On this clone: Its antigen is undetermined.

Sequencing targeted expressed TCRB transcripts, as all isolated RNA had been reverse transcribed. Sequencing was performed with immunoSEQ multiplex PCR; in TCRdb, only in-frame clones are kept and a portion is missing. The sample records just over 600,000 clones, about 14% being singletons. Study-level points and caveats: When Type 1 diabetes patients were examined, their TCRB CDR3s proved moderately but significantly shorter in all four CD4+ subsets.

Trimming took off 6 bases at V and 9 bases at J, with 15 bases between the two ends. This CDR3 contains 14 residues. Germline values: CDR1 ENHRY, CDR2 SYGVKD. This clonotype originated in a man in his late teens or twenties in good health. The chain employs TRBV10-3 and TRBJ1-6; TRBD1 is a possible D gene (6 bases). Sequenced material: naive CD4+ T cells from blood. The CDR3, as DNA: TGTGCCATCAGGAAACAGGGAGAGGGTTCACCCCTCCACTTT. Its translation is CAIRKQGEGSPLHF.